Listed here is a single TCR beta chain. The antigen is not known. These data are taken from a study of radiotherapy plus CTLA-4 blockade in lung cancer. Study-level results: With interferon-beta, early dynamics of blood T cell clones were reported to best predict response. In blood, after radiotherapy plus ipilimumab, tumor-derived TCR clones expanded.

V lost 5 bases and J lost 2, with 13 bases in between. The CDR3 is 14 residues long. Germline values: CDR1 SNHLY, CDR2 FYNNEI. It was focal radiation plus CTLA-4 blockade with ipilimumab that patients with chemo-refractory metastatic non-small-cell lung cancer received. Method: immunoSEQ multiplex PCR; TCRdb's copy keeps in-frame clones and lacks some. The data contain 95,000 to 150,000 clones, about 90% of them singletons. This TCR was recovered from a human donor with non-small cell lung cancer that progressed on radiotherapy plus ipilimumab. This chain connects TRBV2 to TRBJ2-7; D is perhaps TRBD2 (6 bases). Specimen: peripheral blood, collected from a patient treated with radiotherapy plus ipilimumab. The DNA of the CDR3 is TGTGCCAGCAGTCGTCCAGGGACTCCCTACGAGCAGTACTTC. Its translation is CASSRPGTPYEQYF.